Following are 23 T cell receptor beta chains from one sample sequenced in a study of graft-versus-host responses after intestinal transplantation. Profiled with immunoSEQ multiplex PCR; TCRdb holds only in-frame clones, not every one. The sample shows about 110,000 clones, 85% to 95% of them seen only once. These receptors are not linked to any known antigen. This specimen was unstimulated CD8+ T cells sorted from spleen or lymph node cells, taken before transplant. The receptors come from a human donor who was the organ donor for an intestinal transplant.

The V gene is TRBV19, the J gene TRBJ2-5, with TRBD2 as a possible D gene (5 bases). With 6 bases removed from V and 2 bases from J, the gap between germline ends came to 7 bases. Per the germline V gene, CDR1 is LNHDA and CDR2 is SQIVND (reference sequence). The CDR3 spans 12 residues. The CDR3 DNA reads as TGTGCCAGTAGGGACTTTCAAGAGACCCAGTACTTC. This translates into CASRDFQETQYF.

V gene TRBV5-1 combines with J gene TRBJ1-1; D is unresolved. Germline V gives CDR1 SGHRS, CDR2 YFSETQ. The V end was cut by 3 bases, the J end by 2 bases, with 14 bases between. The CDR3 is 15 residues long. The CDR3 sequence: CASSYRTDTNTEAFF. The CDR3 nucleotides are TGCGCCAGCAGCTATAGAACAGACACTAACACTGAAGCTTTCTTT.

Concerning this clone: Other DNA sequences within the sample encode an identical CDR3. This rearrangement joins TRBV7-9 to TRBJ1-2, with D maybe TRBD1 (5 bases). The germline CDR1 and CDR2 sequences are SEHNR and FQNEAQ (reference sequence). The CDR3 is 16 residues long. V was clipped by 1 base and J by 4 bases, with 16 bases between them. For the CDR3, the DNA is TGTGCCAGCAGCTTAGGGGGGACGGGGGGTCCCTATGGCTACACCTTC. This sequence encodes CASSLGGTGGPYGYTF. The full variable domain, its missing parts supplied by reference TRBV7-9 and TRBJ1-2, is DTGVSQNPRHKITKRGQNVTFRCDPISEHNRLYWYRQTLGQGPEFLTYFQNEAQLEKSRLLSDRFSAERPKGSFSTLEIQRTEQGDSAMYLCASSLGGTGGPYGYTFGSGTRLTVV.

The rearrangement links TRBV27 to TRBJ1-5; a weak D match, TRBD1 (6 bases). CDR1 MNHEY and CDR2 SMNVEV come from the germline V gene (reference sequence). V lost 0 bases and J lost 5, with 8 bases in between. This CDR3 spans 14 amino acids. For the CDR3, the DNA is TGTGCCAGCAGTTTATCTAGGGGGGATCAGCCCCAGCATTTT. Its translation: CASSLSRGDQPQHF.

The chain joins TRBV7-9 to TRBJ2-5, with a tentative D call TRBD1 (6 bases). V shed 0 bases and J shed 5 bases, with 13 bases lying between them. CDR3 size: 15 residues. Germline V CDR1 and CDR2: SEHNR, FQNEAQ (reference sequence). CDR3 bases: TGTGCCAGCAGCTTAGCCAGGGGTAGTTCGGAGACCCAGTACTTC. Residues: CASSLARGSSETQYF.

This chain connects TRBV4-3 to TRBJ2-1; the match to TRBD2 covers 15 bases. The V gene end was trimmed by 4 bases and the J gene end by 5 bases; junction bases not matched to a gene: 12. This CDR3 spans 19 amino acids. The germline CDR1 and CDR2 sequences are LGHNA and YSLEER. In DNA form, the CDR3 reads TGCGCCAGCAGCCCTTTAGGACTAGCGGGGGGGTTTCCTCACAATGAGCAGTTCTTC. Translating gives CASSPLGLAGGFPHNEQFF.

This clone was seen a single time. This chain links TRBV6-1 with TRBJ2-1, with D perhaps TRBD2 (6 bases). Deletions cut 5 bases from V and 8 bases from J, with 10 bases between. CDR1 is MNHNS, CDR2 SASEGT, per germline. There are 12 residues in the CDR3. CDR3 nucleotide sequence: TGTGCCAGCAGTCCCTCTAGCGATGAGCAGTTCTTC. Translated, it gives CASSPSSDEQFF.

CDR3 in amino acids: CASSIAEHYGYTF. The CDR3, as DNA: TGTGCCAGTAGTATCGCGGAGCACTATGGCTACACCTTC. This chain connects TRBV19 to TRBJ1-2, with unresolved D. Germline CDR1 reads LNHDA; CDR2 reads SQIVND (reference sequence). There are 13 residues in the CDR3. The ends were cut back, 3 bases at V and 3 bases at J, with 8 bases in the middle.

The J gene is TRBJ2-3, the V gene TRBV6-1, with D hard to call. CDR1 is MNHNS and CDR2 is SASEGT in the germline V gene. CDR3 size: 13 residues. V gave up 5 bases and J gave up 5 bases, with 11 bases separating them. CDR3 in DNA: TGTGCCAGCAGTCCCTACAGTGGAGATACGCAGTATTTT. The encoded protein is CASSPYSGDTQYF.

This chain connects TRBV2 to TRBJ2-7; unclear D gene. Germline CDR1 is SNHLY and CDR2 is FYNNEI. With 6 bases removed from V and 2 bases from J, the gap between germline ends came to 8 bases. The CDR3 spans 12 residues. The CDR3 protein is CASSPDPYEQYF. CDR3 in DNA: TGTGCCAGCAGCCCCGATCCCTACGAGCAGTACTTC.

Remarks on this clone: Germline is not matched at one junction end, which may reflect a read error. The CDR3 region has the DNA TGTGCCAGCAGCCAAGATAAGGGACAGGGCACAGATACGCAGTATTTT. It codes for CASSQDKGQGTDTQYF. The chain combines TRBV4-1 with TRBJ2-3; TRBD1 aligns across 8 bases. The CDR3 contains 16 residues. Germline V CDR1 and CDR2: MGHRA, YSYEKL.

The chain carries TRBV30 and TRBJ2-7; D gene unclear. Germline lookup yields CDR1 GTSNPN and CDR2 SVGIG (reference sequence). Trimming removed 0 bases at V and 0 bases at J, with 6 bases between. CDR3 size: 13 residues. The DNA for the CDR3 is TGTGCCTGGAGTGTATCCGTCTCCTACGAGCAGTACTTC. This translates into CAWSVSVSYEQYF. The entire variable domain, with the rest obtained from reference TRBV30 and TRBJ2-7, is as follows: SQTIHQWPATLVQPVGSPLSLECTVEGTSNPNLYWYRQAAGRGLQLLFYSVGIGQISSEVPQNLSASRPQDRQFILSSKKLLLSDSGFYLCAWSVSVSYEQYFGPGTRLTVT.

In this sample, this clone turned up once. V gene TRBV10-3 combines with J gene TRBJ2-1, with D maybe TRBD1 (6 bases). The CDR3 covers 12 residues. The germline V gene encodes CDR1 ENHRY and CDR2 SYGVKD. Here the CDR3 reads CGVENRDHEQFF. The CDR3 region has the DNA TGTGGGGTAGAGAACAGGGACCATGAGCAGTTCTTC.

In its sample, this clone was seen once. The CDR3 region has the DNA TGTGCCAGCAGTTACTCCGGGGTCCACGAGCAGTACTTC. Translation: CASSYSGVHEQYF. The chain employs TRBV6-5 and TRBJ2-7, with D perhaps TRBD2 (5 bases). The germline CDR1 and CDR2 sequences are MNHEY and SVGAGI. The CDR3 is 13 amino acids. Trimming left V 0 bases short and J 5 bases short, with 8 bases between.

The V call is TRBV7-8, the J call TRBJ1-1; TRBD1 might be the D (5 bases). Germline loops: CDR1 SGHVS, CDR2 FQNEAQ. Trimming took off 5 bases at V and 5 bases at J, with 15 bases between the two ends. The CDR3 runs to 14 residues. Written as DNA, the CDR3 is TGTGCCAGCAGCGCAGACTCGGGGGGGACTGAAGCTTTCTTT. Translation gives CASSADSGGTEAFF.

The chain carries TRBV5-1 and TRBJ2-7, with TRBD2 matching over 9 bases. Germline V gene sequence: CDR1 SGHRS, CDR2 YFSETQ. This CDR3 has 15 amino acids. The V gene end was trimmed by 0 bases and the J gene end by 0 bases; junction bases not matched to a gene: 1. The CDR3 protein is CASSLGSGSSYEQYF. CDR3 DNA sequence: TGCGCCAGCAGCTTGGGTAGCGGGAGCTCCTACGAGCAGTACTTC.

This sequence joins TRBV13 and TRBJ1-1, with D possibly matching TRBD1 (6 bases). This CDR3 has 13 amino acids. V was shortened by 6 bases and J by 4 bases, with 12 bases between the two germline ends. Germline values: CDR1 PRHDT, CDR2 FYEKMQ (reference sequence). The CDR3 reads CASRLTGPTEAFF. The CDR3 region has the DNA TGTGCCAGCAGACTAACAGGGCCCACTGAAGCTTTCTTT.

V usage is TRBV5-1 and J usage is TRBJ2-7, with TRBD1 matching 7 bases. CDR3 length equals 14 residues. Germline CDR1 and CDR2: SGHRS and YFSETQ. J gave up 4 bases and V 1 base, and 5 bases lay outside the gene matches. The CDR3 DNA reads TGCGCCAGCAGCTTGATACAGGGGTCATACGAGCAGTACTTC. Its protein is CASSLIQGSYEQYF.

The chain recombines TRBV6-5 with TRBJ1-4; D is uncertain. The CDR3 extends over 10 amino acids. Trimming left V 8 bases short and J 8 bases short, with 6 bases between. Germline values: CDR1 MNHEY, CDR2 SVGAGI. The CDR3 region has the DNA TGTGCCAGCGGTGGCGAAAAACTGTTTTTT. Amino acid sequence: CASGGEKLFF.

This clone was observed a few times. This chain links TRBV19 with TRBJ2-1, with no clear D. The germline gives CDR1 LNHDA, CDR2 SQIVND (reference sequence). The CDR3 is 13 amino acids. The ends were cut back, 3 bases at V and 7 bases at J, with 10 bases in the middle. CDR3 protein: CASSILGLNEQFF. CDR3 coding DNA: TGTGCCAGTAGTATTCTAGGGCTAAATGAGCAGTTCTTC.

The chain recombines TRBV4-1 with TRBJ2-1; 11 bases are a match to TRBD2. The CDR3 runs 16 residues. Germline V CDR1 and CDR2: MGHRA, YSYEKL. Unmatched junction bases numbered 12, after V lost 7 bases and J lost 7 bases. The CDR3 sequence: CASNGMTSGEGNEQFF. For the CDR3, the DNA is TGCGCCAGCAACGGTATGACTAGCGGGGAGGGTAATGAGCAGTTCTTC.

The genes are TRBV9 and TRBJ2-2, with D unresolved. The CDR3 runs to 14 residues. Germline V gene sequence: CDR1 SGDLS, CDR2 YYNGEE. Trimming stripped 0 bases from V and 4 bases from J, with 7 bases between. CDR3 in amino acids: CASSVEGSTGELFF. The DNA for the CDR3 is TGTGCCAGCAGCGTAGAGGGTTCCACCGGGGAGCTGTTTTTT.

In this sample, this clone turned up a few times. V usage is TRBV9 and J usage is TRBJ2-5; 15 bases map to TRBD2. The junction had 7 bases not matched to a gene; V was cut back by 4 bases and J by 0 bases. This CDR3 is 18 amino acids long. The germline V gene has CDR1 SGDLS and CDR2 YYNGEE. The CDR3 reads CASSLGTSGRPHQETQYF. The CDR3 nucleotides are TGTGCCAGCAGCCTAGGGACTAGCGGGAGGCCGCACCAAGAGACCCAGTACTTC. Full variable domain (rest looked up from reference TRBV9 and TRBJ2-5): DSGVTQTPKHLITATGQRVTLRCSPRSGDLSVYWYQQSLDQGLQFLIQYYNGEERAKGNILERFSAQQFPDLHSELNLSSLELGDSALYFCASSLGTSGRPHQETQYFGPGTRLLVL.